A single sample is the source of the 9 T cell receptor beta chains below, sequenced in a study of control samples from healthy donors and cancer patients. Libraries were prepared by immunoSEQ multiplex PCR; TCRdb keeps only in-frame clonotypes and omits some of them. In the table there are 100,000 to 150,000 clones, around 90% of which are singletons. The source material was blood. Receptors were obtained from a man aged 18 to 29 in good health.

The chain has TRBV7-7 and TRBJ2-5; 11 bases line up with TRBD1. The V gene's germline CDR1 is SSHAT and CDR2 FNYEAQ (reference sequence). The V gene end was trimmed by 4 bases and the J gene end by 5 bases; junction bases not matched to a gene: 6. The CDR3 is 15 residues long. The CDR3 is CASSSTGTGGETQYF. In nucleotides, the CDR3 is TGTGCCAGCAGCTCGACCGGGACAGGGGGTGAGACCCAGTACTTC.

This chain uses TRBV12-5 with TRBJ1-5; possible D gene TRBD1, 6 bases. The CDR3 sequence is 15 residues long. The germline V gene has CDR1 LGHNT and CDR2 FRNRAP. Trimming removed 8 bases from V and 3 bases from J, with 17 bases in between. The CDR3 nucleotides are TGTGCTAGTCGGGGCGAGGACAGAGTCAATCAGCCCCAGCATTTT. Its protein product is CASRGEDRVNQPQHF. Based on the CDR3 plus reference TRBV12-5 and TRBJ1-5, the full variable domain is DARVTQTPRHKVTEMGQEVTMRCQPILGHNTVFWYRQTMMQGLELLAYFRNRAPLDDSGMPKDRFSAEMPDATLATLKIQPSEPRDSAVYFCASRGEDRVNQPQHFGDGTRLSIL.

This chain joins TRBV5-1 and TRBJ1-5; 8 bases map to TRBD1. The germline V gene encodes CDR1 SGHRS and CDR2 YFSETQ. Trimming removed 0 bases from V and 4 bases from J; junction bases left unmatched: 3. The CDR3 spans 15 residues. The CDR3 loop is CASSLGTGGNQPQHF. The DNA for the CDR3 is TGCGCCAGCAGCTTGGGAACAGGGGGAAATCAGCCCCAGCATTTT.

This clone appeared once. The rearrangement uses TRBV14 and TRBJ1-5; weak D call: TRBD1 (5 bases). Trimming shortened V by 6 bases and J by 5 bases, and 11 bases separated the two germline ends. Germline CDR1 reads SGHDN; CDR2 reads FVKESK. This CDR3 contains 13 residues. The CDR3: CASRRTHDQPQHF. The DNA of the CDR3 is TGTGCCAGCAGGCGGACACACGATCAGCCCCAGCATTTT.

The J gene is TRBJ2-7, the V gene TRBV11-2; weak D call: TRBD1 (5 bases). Germline loops: CDR1 SGHAT, CDR2 FQNNGV. Trimming left V 2 bases short and J 5 bases short, with 10 bases between. CDR3 size: 13 residues. The chain's CDR3 is CASSLQGYHEQYF. In nucleotides, the CDR3 is TGTGCCAGCAGCTTACAGGGTTACCACGAGCAGTACTTC.

As to this clone: A junction boundary mismatches the germline segment, possibly from a read error. The V gene is TRBV5-1, the J gene TRBJ1-1; possibly TRBD1 for D (5 bases). Germline V gene data show CDR1 as SGHRS and CDR2 as YFSETQ. CDR3 length: 15 amino acids. The CDR3 region is CASSLVGLANAEAFF. DNA of the CDR3: TGCGCCAGCAGCTTGGTGGGGCTGGCGAACGCTGAAGCTTTCTTT.

The rearrangement uses TRBV30 and TRBJ2-7; 8 bases match TRBD1. The CDR3 runs to 12 residues. The germline gives CDR1 GTSNPN, CDR2 SVGIG (reference sequence). The V segment lost 5 bases and the J segment 6 bases; nucleotides outside the gene matches: 6. CDR3 region: CAWWTGWGEQYF. In nucleotides, the CDR3 is TGTGCCTGGTGGACAGGGTGGGGCGAGCAGTACTTC.

The rearrangement uses TRBV6-5 and TRBJ1-1; D unclear. Germline lookup yields CDR1 MNHEY and CDR2 SVGAGI. V was pared by 7 bases and J by 3 bases, with 12 bases between. CDR3 size: 13 residues. CDR3 sequence reads: CASTGPADTEAFF. DNA for the CDR3: TGTGCCAGCACCGGACCTGCGGACACTGAAGCTTTCTTT.

V usage is TRBV12-3 or TRBV12-4 and J usage is TRBJ1-2, with TRBD1 matching 10 bases. The V gene end was trimmed by 4 bases and the J gene end by 8 bases; junction bases not matched to a gene: 4. This CDR3 is built from 13 residues. The chain's CDR3 is CASSSGQGIGYTF. CDR3 nucleotide sequence: TGTGCCAGCAGTTCGGGACAGGGGATCGGCTACACCTTC.